The 30 T cell receptor beta chains given below trace back to one sample, sequenced in a study of technical replicates of blood from a handful of donors. Repertoires were generated with immunoSEQ multiplex PCR, while TCRdb's copy carries only in-frame clones and drops some. This table holds about 83,000 clones, about 96% found once. Sequencing was done on a sample of T cells isolated from PBMCs. The source of these receptors is a human donor in good health.

The chain carries TRBV6-5 and TRBJ1-4, with 10 bases matching TRBD1. Germline CDR1 and CDR2: MNHEY and SVGAGI. This CDR3 has 15 residues. V shed 1 base and J 6 bases; nucleotides not matched to a gene: 2. In DNA, the CDR3 is TGTGCCAGCAGTTACTTCGGGACAGGGGATGAAAAACTGTTTTTT. Its translation is CASSYFGTGDEKLFF.

CDR3 residues: CASSQSRLAETSYEQYF. In DNA, the CDR3 is TGCGCCAGCAGCCAGAGCCGTCTAGCGGAAACCTCCTACGAGCAGTACTTC. The chain couples TRBV4-3 to TRBJ2-7; 7 bases are a match to TRBD2. The CDR3 contains 17 residues. The ends lost 3 bases at V and 0 bases at J; junction bases unmatched: 11. Looked up from germline, CDR1 is LGHNA and CDR2 is YSLEER.

The CDR3 DNA sequence: TGTGCCACCCTAACTGACAGGCTGAATGAAAAACTGTTTTTT. This gives the protein CATLTDRLNEKLFF. This chain uses TRBV6-1 with TRBJ1-4; possibly TRBD1 for D (6 bases). This CDR3 has 14 amino acids. Germline loops: CDR1 MNHNS, CDR2 SASEGT. V lost 10 bases, J lost 5 bases, and 17 bases lay in between.

The chain combines TRBV28 with TRBJ2-7; 9 bases map to TRBD1. J gave up 2 bases and V 7 bases, and 6 bases lay outside the gene matches. CDR1 is MDHEN and CDR2 is SYDVKM in the germline V gene. The CDR3 runs 14 residues. This CDR3 reads CASNAWTGAYEQYF. As DNA, the CDR3 is TGTGCCAGCAATGCGTGGACAGGGGCCTACGAGCAGTACTTC.

The J gene is TRBJ2-1, the V gene TRBV11-2, with 11 bases identical to TRBD2. Germline trimming cut 5 bases from V and 8 bases from J; bases unmatched to any gene: 11. CDR3 length equals 16 residues. From germline, CDR1 is SGHAT and CDR2 FQNNGV. CDR3 coding DNA: TGTGCCAGCAGCCTACAGGTACTAGCGGGAGTCTATGAGCAGTTCTTC. This encodes CASSLQVLAGVYEQFF.

The CDR3: CASRTDRELYEQYF. CDR3 nucleotide sequence: TGTGCCAGCAGGACTGACAGGGAACTTTACGAGCAGTACTTC. The V call is TRBV28, the J call TRBJ2-7; 7 nucleotides line up with TRBD1. The CDR3 is 14 amino acids. Per germline, CDR1 MDHEN and CDR2 SYDVKM. V gave up 6 bases and J gave up 4 bases; unmatched junction bases: 9.

The CDR3 nucleotides are TGTGCCAGAAGAATTTGGACAGGGGGGGACACTGAAGCTTTCTTT. Protein sequence: CARRIWTGGDTEAFF. This rearrangement joins TRBV6-5 to TRBJ1-1; 10 positions match TRBD1. CDR1 MNHEY and CDR2 SVGAGI come from the germline V gene. V shed 9 bases, J shed 3 bases, and the junction held 10 bases outside the gene matches. This CDR3 contains 15 residues.

The gene calls are TRBV15 and TRBJ2-2, with D possibly matching TRBD2 (6 bases). This CDR3 contains 14 residues. The V end was cut by 5 bases, the J end by 6 bases, with 13 bases between. The germline V gene has CDR1 LNHNV and CDR2 YYDKDF (reference sequence). The CDR3 loop is CATSLADLAGELFF. The CDR3 nucleotides read TGTGCCACCAGCTTAGCGGATTTGGCCGGGGAGCTGTTTTTT. Complete variable domain (other parts from reference TRBV15 and TRBJ2-2): DAMVIQNPRYQVTQFGKPVTLSCSQTLNHNVMYWYQQKSSQAPKLLFHYYDKDFNNEADTPDNFQSRRPNTSFCFLDIRSPGLGDTAMYLCATSLADLAGELFFGEGSRLTVL.

This clone has a single count. The chain is built from TRBV5-4 and TRBJ2-7; D not resolved. The CDR3 runs 14 residues. Trimming stripped 1 base from V and 3 bases from J, with 11 bases between. Per the germline V gene, CDR1 is SGHNT and CDR2 is YYREEE (reference sequence). The CDR3 sequence is CASSLCRSLYEQYF. The CDR3 coding sequence is TGTGCCAGCAGCTTGTGTAGGAGCCTCTACGAGCAGTACTTC.

The chain links TRBV7-9 to TRBJ1-1; D is perhaps TRBD1 (6 bases). The V gene lost 1 base and the J gene lost 6 bases, with 18 bases spanning the gap. The CDR3 sequence is 16 residues long. Germline loops: CDR1 SEHNR, CDR2 FQNEAQ (reference sequence). The CDR3 region has the DNA TGTGCCAGCAGCTTAGATCTTGTGGCAGGGGAGTCTGAAGCTTTCTTT. It encodes CASSLDLVAGESEAFF.

CDR3 region: CASSFNRGPSGRHEQYF. The CDR3 nucleotides are TGTGCCAGCAGTTTTAACAGGGGGCCTAGCGGGAGGCACGAGCAGTACTTC. This rearrangement joins TRBV28 to TRBJ2-7; 11 bases are a match to TRBD2. This CDR3 region has 17 residues. The V gene's germline CDR1 is MDHEN and CDR2 SYDVKM. Trimming cost V 3 bases and J 5 bases; bases outside gene matches: 12.

The chain is built from TRBV19 and TRBJ1-4; TRBD1 might be the D (5 bases). Trimming stripped 1 base from V and 5 bases from J, with 11 bases between. The germline V gene has CDR1 LNHDA and CDR2 SQIVND (reference sequence). The CDR3 length is 15 residues. CDR3 DNA: TGTGCCAGTAGTATAGGTGGCAGGGAAAATGAAAAACTGTTTTTT. Its translation is CASSIGGRENEKLFF.

This chain links TRBV9 with TRBJ2-7; tentatively, D is TRBD1 (5 bases). Per the germline V gene, CDR1 is SGDLS and CDR2 is YYNGEE. This CDR3 contains 13 residues. Trimming stripped 4 bases from V and 0 bases from J, with 8 bases between. CDR3 sequence: CASSMGHSYEQYF. CDR3 in DNA: TGTGCCAGCAGCATGGGGCACTCCTACGAGCAGTACTTC.

The table lists this clone with a count of one. The V gene is TRBV27, the J gene TRBJ1-1; D ambiguous. V lost 6 bases and J lost 0, with 14 bases in between. Germline lookup yields CDR1 MNHEY and CDR2 SMNVEV (reference sequence). The CDR3 totals 15 residues. CDR3 amino acids: CASSDKQKVNTEAFF. As DNA, the CDR3 is TGTGCCAGCAGCGACAAACAAAAGGTGAACACTGAAGCTTTCTTT.

V is TRBV30 and J is TRBJ1-4; maybe TRBD1 (6 bases). CDR3 length: 13 amino acids. The ends were cut back, 2 bases at V and 14 bases at J, with 18 bases in the middle. CDR1 is GTSNPN, CDR2 SVGIG, per germline (reference sequence). CDR3 protein: CAWSLAQGLSLFF. CDR3 nucleotide sequence: TGTGCCTGGAGTCTAGCTCAGGGGCTAAGCCTGTTTTTT.

The chain links TRBV28 to TRBJ1-1; possible D gene TRBD1, 6 bases. Germline V gene sequence: CDR1 MDHEN, CDR2 SYDVKM. V was shortened by 5 bases and J by 1 base, with 14 bases between the two germline ends. CDR3 length equals 15 residues. CDR3 in amino acids: CASSPGDTQNTEAFF. The CDR3 DNA reads TGTGCCAGCAGTCCAGGGGACACCCAGAACACTGAAGCTTTCTTT.

The rearrangement uses TRBV27 and TRBJ2-5, with TRBD1 as a possible D gene (6 bases). V was trimmed by 3 bases and J by 2 bases, leaving 10 bases between them. Germline V gene sequence: CDR1 MNHEY, CDR2 SMNVEV (reference sequence). This CDR3 region has 14 residues. The CDR3 nucleotides are TGTGCCAGCAGTTTGGGACACGCACAAGAGACCCAGTACTTC. Its protein product is CASSLGHAQETQYF.

The gene calls are TRBV10-1 and TRBJ1-4, with TRBD1 as a possible D gene (5 bases). V was pared by 0 bases and J by 8 bases, with 16 bases between. This CDR3 has 16 amino acids. CDR1 is WNHNN and CDR2 is SYGVQD in the germline V gene (reference sequence). The CDR3 nucleotides read TGCGCCAGCAGTGAGTCTCACCAGGGTGGTGGCGAAAAACTGTTTTTT. Its protein is CASSESHQGGGEKLFF.

The V call is TRBV5-4, the J call TRBJ2-7; D is possibly TRBD1 (5 bases). The CDR3 totals 15 residues. Trimming shortened V by 3 bases and J by 3 bases, and 16 bases separated the two germline ends. Per germline, CDR1 SGHNT and CDR2 YYREEE (reference sequence). The CDR3 coding sequence is TGTGCCAGCAGCTCGTATAAGGACACACACTACGAGCAGTACTTC. Amino acid sequence: CASSSYKDTHYEQYF. Variable domain in full (rest from reference TRBV5-4 and TRBJ2-7): ETGVTQSPTHLIKTRGQQVTLRCSSQSGHNTVSWYQQALGQGPQFIFQYYREEENGRGNFPPRFSGLQFPNYSSELNVNALELDDSALYLCASSSYKDTHYEQYFGPGTRLTVT.

This chain joins TRBV11-3 and TRBJ1-1, with no clear D. The CDR3 has 13 amino acids. CDR1 and CDR2 (germline): SGHNT, YENEEA. With 5 bases removed from V and 5 bases from J, the gap between germline ends came to 12 bases. CDR3 in amino acids: CASSKGVSTEAFF. In DNA, the CDR3 is TGTGCCAGCAGCAAGGGAGTGTCTACTGAAGCTTTCTTT.

The chain combines TRBV13 with TRBJ2-7; 8 bases are shared with TRBD2. The CDR3 contains 16 residues. Trimming took 0 bases from V and 4 from J; bases not matched to a gene: 8. Germline V lookup: CDR1 PRHDT, CDR2 FYEKMQ (reference sequence). As DNA, the CDR3 is TGTGCCAGCAGCTTAGGGGGACTAGGTGGAGGATACGAGCAGTACTTC. This codes for CASSLGGLGGGYEQYF.

As DNA, the CDR3 is TGTGCCAGCAGTTCTGATCCGGGACAGGGGAACTATGGCTACACCTTC. Translated, it gives CASSSDPGQGNYGYTF. V is TRBV28 and J is TRBJ1-2; 10 bases agree with TRBD1. CDR1 and CDR2 (germline): MDHEN, SYDVKM. V gave up 4 bases and J gave up 2 bases; unmatched junction bases: 7. This CDR3 is built from 16 residues.

This sequence joins TRBV23-1 and TRBJ1-4; 10 bases are shared with TRBD1. TRBV23-1 is designated an ORF whose function remains uncertain. The V gene end was trimmed by 9 bases and the J gene end by 0 bases; junction bases not matched to a gene: 13. The CDR3 contains 18 residues. The CDR3 DNA reads TGCGCCAGGAGGCAAGGACAGGGGGAACCTGCAACTAATGAAAAACTGTTTTTT. Translated: CARRQGQGEPATNEKLFF.

The rearrangement uses TRBV28 and TRBJ1-2; the D gene is possibly TRBD1 (5 bases). The CDR3 consists of 15 residues. Germline assignment: CDR1 MDHEN and CDR2 SYDVKM. Trimming took 5 bases from V and 0 from J, leaving 13 bases between them. The CDR3 spells CASSDQGRPNYGYTF. The CDR3 DNA is TGTGCCAGCAGTGATCAGGGTAGGCCTAACTATGGCTACACCTTC.

The CDR3 sequence is CASSFGTEAYEQYF. CDR3 sequence (DNA): TGTGCCAGCAGCTTCGGGACAGAAGCCTACGAGCAGTACTTC. The rearrangement links TRBV7-3 to TRBJ2-7; 7 nucleotides line up with TRBD1. CDR3 length equals 14 residues. Per the germline V gene, CDR1 is SGHTA and CDR2 is FQGTGA. After removal of 3 bases from V and 2 bases from J, the junction contained 4 bases not matched to a gene.

The V and J genes are TRBV6-4 and TRBJ2-7, with 7 bases aligning to TRBD2. The CDR3 consists of 16 residues. Germline V gene data show CDR1 as MRHNA and CDR2 as SNTAGT. The junction had 18 bases not matched to a gene; V was cut back by 6 bases and J by 7 bases. This CDR3 reads CASRSSDPSGTKEQYF. Here the CDR3 DNA reads TGTGCCAGCAGGTCCTCTGATCCAAGCGGGACGAAAGAGCAGTACTTC.

This chain joins TRBV7-6 and TRBJ1-4, with 8 bases matching TRBD1. CDR3 size: 18 residues. Germline loops: CDR1 SGHVS, CDR2 FNYEAQ. Trimming at V came to 5 bases and at J to 0 bases, leaving 11 bases not matched to a gene. CDR3 nucleotide sequence: TGTGCCAGCAGCGTTAAAACGGGACAGGAGGCAACTAATGAAAAACTGTTTTTT. Protein: CASSVKTGQEATNEKLFF.

Comments on this clone: The same CDR3 can be traced to other DNA sequences in this sample. V gene TRBV9 combines with J gene TRBJ2-5; a weak D match, TRBD2 (6 bases). The germline CDR1 and CDR2 sequences are SGDLS and YYNGEE. This CDR3 is built from 13 residues. V was trimmed by 0 bases and J by 3 bases, leaving 6 bases between them. The CDR3, as DNA: TGTGCCAGCAGCGTAGCGGGGGAAGAGACCCAGTACTTC. Amino acids: CASSVAGEETQYF.

This CDR3 reads CASSLGGTANEKLFF. In DNA, the CDR3 is TGTGCCAGCAGCTTAGGTGGGACAGCTAATGAAAAACTGTTTTTT. The chain combines TRBV11-2 with TRBJ1-4; 7 nucleotides line up with TRBD1. J gave up 3 bases and V 1 base, and 2 bases lay outside the gene matches. Germline V lookup: CDR1 SGHAT, CDR2 FQNNGV. The CDR3 has 15 residues.

The chain recombines TRBV5-6 with TRBJ2-1; 9 bases fit TRBD1. This CDR3 is built from 15 residues. Germline CDR1 SGHDT, CDR2 YYEEEE. Losses at the gene ends were 6 bases for V and 7 bases for J; bases not matched to a gene: 11. DNA for the CDR3: TGTGCCAGCAAGCCCGGGACAGGGTCATATAATGAGCAGTTCTTC. Protein sequence: CASKPGTGSYNEQFF.